One T cell receptor (beta chain) is described in this entry. Its specificity is not known. The data belong to a study of blood T cells in healthy people across ages. The draw of peripheral blood yielded roughly 10 milliliters from each donor. The study, taken as a whole, reports: What prevented conclusive comparison of naive and antigen-experienced cells was that PBMCs were unsorted.

A second PCR of roughly 7 to 11 cycles used a sample-barcoded 5' primer and a J-beta primer mix. Every cDNA molecule bore a tag from a template-switch adaptor containing 12 random nucleotides. Each sample provided no less than 2.5 million CDR3-containing paired-end reads. MiXCR, applied by TCRdb to the 5' RACE reads, yields one record per CDR3 protein. The data hold under 2,000,000 distinct CDR3 sequences, with about 49% observed a single time. Per germline, CDR1 SGHDT and CDR2 YYEEEE. The CDR3 length is 15 residues. V gave up 4 bases and J gave up 2 bases; unmatched junction bases: 7. The TCR was taken from a woman in her forties in good health. This chain uses TRBV5-6 with TRBJ2-7, with TRBD1 matching over 9 bases. Sequencing input: blood. For the CDR3, the DNA is TGTGCCAGCAGCCTCGGACAGGGGAACCCCTACGAGCAGTACTTC. This gives the protein CASSLGQGNPYEQYF.